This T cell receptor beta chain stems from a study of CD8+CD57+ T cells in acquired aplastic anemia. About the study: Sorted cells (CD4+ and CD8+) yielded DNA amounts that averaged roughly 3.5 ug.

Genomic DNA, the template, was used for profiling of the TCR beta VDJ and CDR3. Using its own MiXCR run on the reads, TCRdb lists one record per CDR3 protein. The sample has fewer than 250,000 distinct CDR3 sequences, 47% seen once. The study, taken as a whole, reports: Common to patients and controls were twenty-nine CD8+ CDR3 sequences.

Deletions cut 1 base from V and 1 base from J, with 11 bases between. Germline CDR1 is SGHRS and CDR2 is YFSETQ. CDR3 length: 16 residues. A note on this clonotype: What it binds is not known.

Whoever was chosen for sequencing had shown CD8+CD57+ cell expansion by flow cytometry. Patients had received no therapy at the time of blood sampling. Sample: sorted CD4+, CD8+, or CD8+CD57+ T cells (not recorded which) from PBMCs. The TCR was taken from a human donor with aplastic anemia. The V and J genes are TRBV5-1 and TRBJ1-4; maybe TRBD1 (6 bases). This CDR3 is CASSLQGGRTNEKLFF. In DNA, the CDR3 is TGCGCCAGCAGCTTGCAAGGGGGGCGAACTAATGAAAAACTGTTTTTT.